This TCR beta chain derives from a study of Tregs in tolerant kidney transplant recipients. Study results and caveats: Activated donor B cell expansion appeared to reveal the most relevant donor-specific TCRbeta repertoire. The small number of patients limits these findings pending further validation.

The data were produced by immunoSEQ multiplex PCR, yet TCRdb's version contains in-frame clones alone and is incomplete. The sample has under 300,000 clones, about 80% seen once; the top ten hold 0.55% to 0.65%. Germline V gives CDR1 SEHNR, CDR2 FQNEAQ (reference sequence). The length of the CDR3 is 16 residues. The J segment lost 2 bases and the V segment lost 4 bases, leaving 10 bases of the junction unmatched. To note about this clone: Antigen unknown.

Material: CD4+ T cells from blood. The TCR was taken from a human donor in good health. This chain connects TRBV7-9 to TRBJ2-7; TRBD1 aligns across 8 bases. Here the CDR3 reads CASSSVPGQETYEQYF. CDR3 in DNA: TGTGCCAGCAGCTCGGTGCCGGGACAGGAGACCTACGAGCAGTACTTC.